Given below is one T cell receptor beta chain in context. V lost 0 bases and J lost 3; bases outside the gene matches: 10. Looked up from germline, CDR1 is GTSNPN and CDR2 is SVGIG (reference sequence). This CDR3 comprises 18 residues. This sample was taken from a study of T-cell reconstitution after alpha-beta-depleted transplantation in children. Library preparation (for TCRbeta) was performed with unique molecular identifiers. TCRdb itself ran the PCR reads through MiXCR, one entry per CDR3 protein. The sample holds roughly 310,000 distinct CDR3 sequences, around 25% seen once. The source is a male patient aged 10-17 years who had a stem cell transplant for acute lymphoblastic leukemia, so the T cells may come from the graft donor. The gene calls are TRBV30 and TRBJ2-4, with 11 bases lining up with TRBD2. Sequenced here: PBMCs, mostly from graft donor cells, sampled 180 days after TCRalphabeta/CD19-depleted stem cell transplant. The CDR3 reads CAWSVRRLAGGDKNIQYF. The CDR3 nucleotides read TGTGCCTGGAGTGTACGACGGCTAGCGGGAGGAGACAAAAACATTCAGTACTTC.